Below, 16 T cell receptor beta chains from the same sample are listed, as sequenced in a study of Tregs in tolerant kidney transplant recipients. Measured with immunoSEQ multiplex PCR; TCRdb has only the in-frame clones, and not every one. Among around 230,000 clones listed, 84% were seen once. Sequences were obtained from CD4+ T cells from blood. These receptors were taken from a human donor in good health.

CDR3 sequence reads: CTTGGDYEQYF. In nucleotides, the CDR3 is TGCACCACCGGGGGCGACTACGAGCAGTACTTC. V is TRBV20-1 and J is TRBJ2-7; D may be TRBD1 or TRBD2 (6 bases each). This CDR3 region has 11 residues. CDR1 is DFQATT and CDR2 is SNEGSKA in the germline V gene (reference sequence).

The chain's CDR3 is CASSYVQGTRYTF. DNA for the CDR3: TGTGCCAGCAGTTACGTACAGGGGACGCGCTACACCTTC. The J gene is TRBJ1-2, the V gene TRBV6-5, with 7 bases matching TRBD1. The CDR3 loop spans 13 amino acids. The V and J ends lost 2 bases and 9 bases, in that order; junction bases with no gene match: 6. The germline V gene has CDR1 MNHEY and CDR2 SVGAGI.

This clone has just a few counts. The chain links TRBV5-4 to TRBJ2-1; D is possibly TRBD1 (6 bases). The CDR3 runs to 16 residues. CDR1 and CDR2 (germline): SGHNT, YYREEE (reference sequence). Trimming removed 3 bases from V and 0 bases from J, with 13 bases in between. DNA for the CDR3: TGTGCCAGCAGCTCGGCGCCGGACAGCTCCTACAATGAGCAGTTCTTC. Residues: CASSSAPDSSYNEQFF.

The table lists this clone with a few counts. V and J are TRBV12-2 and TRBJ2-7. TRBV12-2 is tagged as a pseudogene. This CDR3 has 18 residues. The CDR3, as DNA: TGTGCAAGTCGCTCCCGGGGTGGGGCAGCCAGCGTTATTTACGAGCAGTACTTC. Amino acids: CASRSRGGAASVIYEQYF.

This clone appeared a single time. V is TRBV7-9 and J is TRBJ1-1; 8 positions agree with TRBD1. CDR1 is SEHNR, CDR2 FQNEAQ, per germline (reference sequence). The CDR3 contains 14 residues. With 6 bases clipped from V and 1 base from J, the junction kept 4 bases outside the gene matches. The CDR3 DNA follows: TGTGCCAGCAGAGTGACAGGGGAGAACACTGAAGCTTTCTTT. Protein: CASRVTGENTEAFF.

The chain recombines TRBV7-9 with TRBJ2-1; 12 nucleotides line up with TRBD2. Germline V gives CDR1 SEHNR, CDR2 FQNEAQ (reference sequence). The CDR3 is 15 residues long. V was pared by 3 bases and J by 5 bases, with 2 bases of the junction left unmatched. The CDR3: CASSFLAGGDNEQFF. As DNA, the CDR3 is TGTGCCAGCAGCTTTCTAGCGGGAGGGGACAATGAGCAGTTCTTC. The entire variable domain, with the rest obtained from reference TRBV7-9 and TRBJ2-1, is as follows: DTGVSQNPRHKITKRGQNVTFRCDPISEHNRLYWYRQTLGQGPEFLTYFQNEAQLEKSRLLSDRFSAERPKGSFSTLEIQRTEQGDSAMYLCASSFLAGGDNEQFFGPGTRLTVL.

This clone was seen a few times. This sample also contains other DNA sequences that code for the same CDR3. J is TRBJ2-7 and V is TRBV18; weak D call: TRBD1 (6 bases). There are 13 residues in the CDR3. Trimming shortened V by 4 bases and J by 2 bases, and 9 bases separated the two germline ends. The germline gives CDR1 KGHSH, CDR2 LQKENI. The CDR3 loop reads CASSLTGPYEQYF. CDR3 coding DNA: TGTGCCAGCTCACTAACAGGGCCCTACGAGCAGTACTTC.

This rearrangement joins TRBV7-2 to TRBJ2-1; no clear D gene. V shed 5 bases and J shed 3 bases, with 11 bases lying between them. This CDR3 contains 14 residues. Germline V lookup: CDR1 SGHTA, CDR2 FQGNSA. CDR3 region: CASSPQGLYNEQFF. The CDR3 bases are TGTGCCAGCAGCCCCCAAGGTCTCTACAATGAGCAGTTCTTC. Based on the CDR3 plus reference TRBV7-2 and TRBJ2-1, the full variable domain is GAGVSQSPSNKVTEKGKDVELRCDPISGHTALYWYRQSLGQGLEFLIYFQGNSAPDKSGLPSDRFSAERTGGSVSTLTIQRTQQEDSAVYLCASSPQGLYNEQFFGPGTRLTVL.

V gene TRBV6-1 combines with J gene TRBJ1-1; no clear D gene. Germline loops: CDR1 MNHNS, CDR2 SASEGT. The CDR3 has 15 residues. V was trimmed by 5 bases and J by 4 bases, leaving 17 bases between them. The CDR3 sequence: CASSPGRVVGTEAFF. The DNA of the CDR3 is TGTGCCAGCAGTCCCGGGAGAGTAGTGGGCACTGAAGCTTTCTTT.

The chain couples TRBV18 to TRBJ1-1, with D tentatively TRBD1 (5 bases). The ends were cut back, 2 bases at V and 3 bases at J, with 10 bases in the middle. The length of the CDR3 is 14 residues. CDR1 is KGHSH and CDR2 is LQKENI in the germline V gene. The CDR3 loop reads CASSPGGDDTEAFF. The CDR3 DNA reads TGTGCCAGCTCACCAGGAGGGGATGACACTGAAGCTTTCTTT.

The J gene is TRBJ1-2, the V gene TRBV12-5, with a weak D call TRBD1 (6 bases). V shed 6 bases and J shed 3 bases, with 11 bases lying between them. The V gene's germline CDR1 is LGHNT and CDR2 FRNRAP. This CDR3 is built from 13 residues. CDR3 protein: CASGQTGHYGYTF. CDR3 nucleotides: TGTGCTAGTGGCCAAACAGGGCACTATGGCTACACCTTC.

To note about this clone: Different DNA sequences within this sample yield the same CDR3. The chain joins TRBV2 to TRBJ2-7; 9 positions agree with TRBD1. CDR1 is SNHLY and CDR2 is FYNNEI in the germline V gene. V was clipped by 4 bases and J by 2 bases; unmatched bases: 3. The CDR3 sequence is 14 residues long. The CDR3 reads CASSADRGPYEQYF. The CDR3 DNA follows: TGTGCCAGCAGTGCGGACAGGGGCCCCTACGAGCAGTACTTC.

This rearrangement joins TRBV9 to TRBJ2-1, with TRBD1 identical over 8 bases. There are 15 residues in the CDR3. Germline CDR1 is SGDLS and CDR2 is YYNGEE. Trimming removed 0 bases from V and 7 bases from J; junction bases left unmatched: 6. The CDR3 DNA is TGTGCCAGCAGCGTAGTGGGGACAGGAGGGAATGAGCAGTTCTTC. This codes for CASSVVGTGGNEQFF.

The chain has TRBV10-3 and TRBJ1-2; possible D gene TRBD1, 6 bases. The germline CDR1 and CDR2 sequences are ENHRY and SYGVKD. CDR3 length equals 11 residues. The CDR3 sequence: CAHSGGRSYTF. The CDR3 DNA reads TGTGCTCATTCTGGGGGCAGAAGCTACACCTTC.

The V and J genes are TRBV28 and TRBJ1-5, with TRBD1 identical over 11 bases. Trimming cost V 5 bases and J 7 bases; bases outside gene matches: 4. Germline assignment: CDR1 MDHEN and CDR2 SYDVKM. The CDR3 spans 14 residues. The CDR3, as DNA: TGTGCCAGCAGTGGACAGGGGGCCCGGCAGCCCCAGCATTTT. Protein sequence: CASSGQGARQPQHF.

CDR3 region: CASSPTNWAYEQYF. CDR3 nucleotide sequence: TGTGCCAGCAGCCCGACGAATTGGGCCTACGAGCAGTACTTC. The rearrangement links TRBV7-2 to TRBJ2-7; D unresolved. CDR1 is SGHTA, CDR2 FQGNSA, per germline. This CDR3 contains 14 residues. The V and J ends lost 5 bases and 2 bases respectively, with 13 bases between them.